What follows is one TCR beta chain and its context. Germline V gene data show CDR1 as LNHDA and CDR2 as SQIVND (reference sequence). There are 15 residues in the CDR3. The germline V and J ends were trimmed by 0 bases and 4 bases, with 12 bases remaining between them. The entry originates in a study of blood T cells in healthy people across ages. Study as a whole: Per two T cells, about one barcoded beta molecule was captured through template switching.

Sample-barcoded 5' priming and a J-beta primer mix drove a second PCR of roughly 7 to 11 cycles. TCRdb recomputed calls from the 5' RACE reads with MiXCR, one row per CDR3 protein. The data show almost 1 million distinct CDR3 sequences, roughly 51% seen once. The V gene is TRBV19, the J gene TRBJ2-5; possible D gene TRBD1, 6 bases. This TCR was recovered from a woman aged 55-70 years in good health. The specimen was blood. CDR3 nucleotides: TGTGCCAGTAGTATAGACCACAGGGTTCGAGAGACCCAGTACTTC. Its translation is CASSIDHRVRETQYF.